These T cell receptor beta chains were read from a single sample in a study of blood T cell repertoires in COVID-19. This table comes from immunoSEQ multiplex PCR, and its TCRdb copy is limited to in-frame clones, with some not included. Among approximately 500,000 clones listed, approximately 83% were seen once. The sample taken for sequencing was peripheral blood. The source is a human donor in a cohort sampled during active COVID-19. CDR3s include the opening cysteine and the closing phenylalanine or tryptophan. The order of the fields is clone size, J gene, V gene, D gene, CDR3 DNA, CDR3 protein. D genes are given only for firm matches. A clone size is listed for some rows: how often the clone was seen (once, few, many), or a class if it is expanded.

few	TRBJ2-2	TRBV15	TRBD2	TGTGCCACCAGCAGAGATTACCCGGGAGGGCCAACCGGGGAGCTGTTTTTT	CATSRDYPGGPTGELFF
-	TRBJ2-6	TRBV2	-	TGTGCCAGCGGCCGAACCTCTGGGGCCAACGTCCTGACTTTC	CASGRTSGANVLTF
once	TRBJ1-2	TRBV10-3	-	TGTGCCATCTTCGACAGCGTCTATGGCTACACCTTC	CAIFDSVYGYTF
-	TRBJ1-1	TRBV7-3	TRBD1	TGTGCCAGCAGCCCGGGGACAGGGGGAGACACTGAAGCTTTCTTT	CASSPGTGGDTEAFF
-	TRBJ2-2	TRBV30	TRBD1	TGTGCGGTAGGGACAGGGCAGACCGGGGAGCTGTTTTTT	CAVGTGQTGELFF
many	TRBJ1-1	TRBV7-2	-	TGTGCCAGCAGCTTCCAACATGGGAACACTGAAGCTTTCTTT	CASSFQHGNTEAFF
-	TRBJ2-2	TRBV7-3	-	TGTGCCAGCAGCTTCACACACACCGGGGAGCTGTTTTTT	CASSFTHTGELFF
few	TRBJ1-5	TRBV5-6	TRBD1	TGTGCCAGCAGCTTGGCAGGGACAGGGTTTAATCAGCCCCAGCATTTT	CASSLAGTGFNQPQHF
-	TRBJ1-5	TRBV6-4	-	TGTGCCAGCAGTGTTTCGGGAGGAGGCAATCAGCCCCAGCATTTT	CASSVSGGGNQPQHF
once	TRBJ2-6	TRBV7-2	TRBD1	TGTGCCAGCAGCCCTGACAGGGGGTTCAACTCTGGGGCCAACGTCCTGACTTTC	CASSPDRGFNSGANVLTF
-	TRBJ2-3	TRBV30	-	TGTGCCTGGTCACGAGACAGGACAGATACGCAGTATTTT	CAWSRDRTDTQYF
-	TRBJ2-7	TRBV6-5	-	TGTGCCAGCAGGGGCGGCCGGGACACCTACTACGAGCAGTACTTC	CASRGGRDTYYEQYF
-	TRBJ2-3	TRBV3-1/TRBV3-2	TRBD2	TGTGCCAGCAGCCAAGATATCCGGACTAGCCCTACAAACACAGATACGCAGTATTTT	CASSQDIRTSPTNTDTQYF
-	TRBJ2-7	TRBV6-5	TRBD2	TGTGCCAGCATTAGACTAGCGGGACCCTACGAGCAGTACTTC	CASIRLAGPYEQYF
-	TRBJ2-3	TRBV29-1	TRBD1	TGCAGCGTTGAAGACCCTTTCCGGGACAGGGACACAGATACGCAGTATTTT	CSVEDPFRDRDTDTQYF
-	TRBJ2-3	TRBV3-1/TRBV3-2	TRBD2	TGTGCCAGCAGCCAAGCGAGGGCGGGAGGGGGCACAGATACGCAGTATTTT	CASSQARAGGGTDTQYF
-	TRBJ1-1	TRBV28	-	TGTGCCAGCAGGACAGGACAGCGGGCTTTCTTT	CASRTGQRAFF
-	TRBJ1-3	TRBV3-1/TRBV3-2	-	TGTGCCAGCAGCCAAATGACAATATGGGACACCATATATTTT	CASSQMTIWDTIYF
-	TRBJ2-7	TRBV6-2/TRBV6-3	TRBD1	TGTGCCAGCAGTTATGGGACAGGGGACTACGAGCAGTACTTC	CASSYGTGDYEQYF
-	TRBJ2-5	TRBV11-2	-	TGTGCCAGCAGCTTATATCAGGGTAGTTGGGAGACCCAGTACTTC	CASSLYQGSWETQYF
once	TRBJ1-1	TRBV7-3	-	TGTGCCAGCAAGGCCCAGGACACTGAAGCTTTCTTT	CASKAQDTEAFF
-	TRBJ1-2	TRBV4-1	-	TGCGCCAGCAGCCAAGAGGCGGGGGCTGGCTACACCTTC	CASSQEAGAGYTF
-	TRBJ2-3	TRBV2	-	TGTGCCAGCAGGAAAGGGGCCCAGAGCACAGATACGCAGTATTTT	CASRKGAQSTDTQYF
-	TRBJ1-2	TRBV9	TRBD1	TGTGCCAGCAGCGTAAATCATGGAGAACAGGGGGGGGACCTCGCTTCAGTGACATATGGCTACACCTTC	CASSVNHGEQGGDLASVTYGYTF